This T cell receptor beta chain was recovered during a study of T cells after yellow fever vaccination. Trimming took off 10 bases at V and 2 bases at J, with 12 bases between the two ends. This CDR3 spans 12 amino acids. Germline CDR1 reads MDHEN; CDR2 reads SYDVKM. TCRdb reanalysed the 5' RACE reads using MiXCR and keeps one entry per CDR3 protein. The table includes a few hundred thousand distinct CDR3 sequences, roughly 8.3% detected once. The sample was PBMCs, taken 45 days after the first yellow fever vaccination. The chain uses TRBV28 and TRBJ2-7; maybe TRBD1 (5 bases). The sequence was obtained from a man aged 18 to 30 who received the YFV17D yellow fever vaccine. CDR3 sequence (DNA): TGTGCCACCCTCAGGGAACCCTACGAGCAGTACGTC. Translation gives CATLREPYEQYV.